This T cell receptor beta chain stems from a study of shared clonotypes between healthy human individuals (dated by TCRdb to about 2020). Concerning the study at large: The cohort included a few men and a couple of women between 18 and 49 years of age. For each donor, CD4 naive and CD4 memory were each given three plates, CD8 naive was given two plates, and CD8 memory was given one plate. To estimate repertoire size and how much clonotype sharing occurs between individuals, the study deeply sequenced the blood TCR repertoires of a handful of healthy adults. To increase sequencing depth and limit assay-specific biases, TCR repertoire library preparation and sequencing were carried out by different laboratories using diverse techniques. Between about 0.85 and 10 billion PBMCs per donor were obtained by leukapheresis. What the research found in general, with its limitations: When a handful of donors were compared, the shared fraction of clonotypes was about 5.4% for naive CD4, 3.5% to 4% for naive CD8, roughly 2.5% for memory CD4, and around 0.4% for memory CD8. Incomplete sequencing was indicated by rarefaction of sorted-subset datasets, despite the large sequencing depth. Because the study included only a small number of donors, the genetic and exposure-history diversity represented was limited. Naive subsets generally had larger estimated clonotype richness than memory subsets did. Sampling was limited to blood, and TCR repertoires in tissue likely differ from TCR repertoires in blood. Based on pairwise subsampling, the degree of clonotype sharing among donors was expected to be affected by sequencing depth. Compared with non-shared clonotypes, the clonotypes found in all four sorted-subset donors had higher generation probabilities.

Donors were healthy HIV-negative adults with no recently reported acute infections or vaccinations. Every donor was a Caucasian adult living in Nashville, Tennessee, USA. CD4+ T cells were enriched by magnetic negative selection, after which naive cells were positively selected on CD45RA and the negative fraction was taken as the memory subset. Blood was collected by leukapheresis, and PBMCs were isolated by Ficoll-Histopaque density gradient centrifugation and then cryopreserved in liquid nitrogen vapor phase. Analytical flow cytometry was used to check the purity and quantity of each magnetically sorted T cell population. Genomic DNA was isolated from every sorted fraction and measured by UV absorbance on a Nanodrop 2000c. Using the deep immunoSEQ assay, multiplex PCR amplified TCR CDR3 regions from genomic DNA. Extracted genomic DNA from each cell subset was spread evenly across all wells of several immunoSEQ 96-well plates, with each plate serving as a replicate. For sorted subsets, about 200 ng genomic DNA, equal to 30,000 to 35,000 T cell genomes, was loaded into each replicate PCR. Purified libraries were quantified with a Qubit 3.0 fluorometer, sized on a Bioanalyzer 2100, and re-quantified with the KAPA Library Quantification kit. Every immunoSEQ 96-well plate was sequenced on a separate single-read 150-cycle Illumina NextSeq 550 flow cell. The original pipeline was this. Because the immunoSEQ output held only junctional sequences and lacked quality scores, the filtering could not match the filtering applied to full-length reads. Sequences were annotated with PyIR, a Python wrapper for IgBLAST v1.9, using IMGT germline references to assign V/J genes and CDR3. Reads with weak V/J assignments (E-value above 1e-6), missing CDR3, stop codons, out-of-frame junctions, or ambiguous translated residues were removed. V3J clonotypes were defined as sequences sharing the same inferred V gene, J gene, and CDR3 amino acid sequence. The percentage overlap between two repertoires was calculated by dividing the number of shared unique clonotypes by the size of the smaller repertoire. Richness of each repertoire was evaluated using RTK rarefaction, the Chao1 estimator, and Recon v2.1 estimates of unobserved clonotypes. Generation probabilities for all TCRbeta clonotypes obtained by the gDNA method from a handful of donors were computed using OLGA. Not all clones reach the TCRdb copy of this immuneACCESS table, which keeps in-frame sequences only. Checked studies attribute under half of the gap to unresolved V genes and leave the rest unexplained. V and J calls plus clone size are reproduced from that table; the DNA served to infer D and trimming. The sample profile shows more than 2 million clones; around 95% of them were found once. The ten biggest clones cover 0.1% to 0.15% of the sample.

This clone appeared a single time. Its antigen is currently not known. No much larger clonotype is one base removed from it; base qualities were not supplied. Other DNA sequences in this specimen translate into the identical CDR3. V is clipped by 3 bases and J by 1 base, and the sequence between their germline boundaries is 10 bases long. Via the germline V gene, CDR1 is SGHTA and CDR2 FQGNSA. The CDR3 spans 15 residues, from the cysteine through the phenylalanine. Only the CDR3 DNA is retained, 45 bases long and in frame from the first base. This chain is built from TRBV7-2 and TRBJ1-5; a weak D assignment points to TRBD1 (6 bases agree). The sequence derives from a man younger than 35 in good health. Specimen: naive CD4+ T cells sorted from blood. The intended sense of this specimen's cell subset or site label: CD45RA+ positively selected. The CDR3 is CASSLGGASNQPQHF. Read as DNA, the sequence is TGTGCCAGCAGCTTGGGGGGCGCGAGCAATCAGCCCCAGCATTTT.